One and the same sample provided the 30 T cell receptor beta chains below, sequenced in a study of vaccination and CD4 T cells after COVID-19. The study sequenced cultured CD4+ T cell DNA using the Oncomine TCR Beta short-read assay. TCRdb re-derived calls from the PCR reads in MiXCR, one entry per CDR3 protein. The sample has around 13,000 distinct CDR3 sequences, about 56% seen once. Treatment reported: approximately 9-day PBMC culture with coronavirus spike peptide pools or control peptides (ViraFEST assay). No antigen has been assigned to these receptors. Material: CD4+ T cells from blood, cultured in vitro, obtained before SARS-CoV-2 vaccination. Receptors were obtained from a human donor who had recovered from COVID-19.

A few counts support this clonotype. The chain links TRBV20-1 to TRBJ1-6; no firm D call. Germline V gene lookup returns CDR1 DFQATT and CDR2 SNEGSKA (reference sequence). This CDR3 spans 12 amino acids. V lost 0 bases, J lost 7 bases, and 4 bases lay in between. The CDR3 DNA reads TGCAGTGCTAGAGATGTCAATTCACCCCTCCACTTT. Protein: CSARDVNSPLHF.

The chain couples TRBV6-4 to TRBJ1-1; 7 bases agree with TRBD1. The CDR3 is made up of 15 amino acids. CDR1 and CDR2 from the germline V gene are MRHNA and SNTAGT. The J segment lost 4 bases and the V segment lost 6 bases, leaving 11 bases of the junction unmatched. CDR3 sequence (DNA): TGTGCCAGCAGCCCCCAAGAGGGGGCTGTCACTGAAGCTTTCTTT. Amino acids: CASSPQEGAVTEAFF.

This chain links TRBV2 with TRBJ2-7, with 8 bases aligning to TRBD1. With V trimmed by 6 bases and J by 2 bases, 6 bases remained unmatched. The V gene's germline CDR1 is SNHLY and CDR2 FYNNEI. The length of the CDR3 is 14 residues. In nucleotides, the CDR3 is TGTGCCAGCAGGGAGGACAGGGCAGCCTACGAGCAGTACTTC. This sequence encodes CASREDRAAYEQYF.

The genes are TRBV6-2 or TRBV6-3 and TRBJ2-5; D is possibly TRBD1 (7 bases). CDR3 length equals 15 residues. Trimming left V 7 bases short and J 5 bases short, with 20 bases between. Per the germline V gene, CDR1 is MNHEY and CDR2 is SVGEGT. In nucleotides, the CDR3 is TGTGCCAGCACCAACCAGGGGGGACGCGGGGAGACCCAGTACTTC. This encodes CASTNQGGRGETQYF.

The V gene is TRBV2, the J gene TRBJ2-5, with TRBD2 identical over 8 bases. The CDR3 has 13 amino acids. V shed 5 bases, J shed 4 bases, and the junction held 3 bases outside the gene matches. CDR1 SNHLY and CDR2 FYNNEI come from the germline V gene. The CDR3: CASSKGLGETQYF. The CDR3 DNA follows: TGTGCCAGCAGTAAGGGACTAGGAGAGACCCAGTACTTC. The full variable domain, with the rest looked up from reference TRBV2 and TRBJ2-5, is EPEVTQTPSHQVTQMGQEVILRCVPISNHLYFYWYRQILGQKVEFLVSFYNNEISEKSEIFDDQFSVERPDGSNFTLKIRSTKLEDSAMYFCASSKGLGETQYFGPGTRLLVL.

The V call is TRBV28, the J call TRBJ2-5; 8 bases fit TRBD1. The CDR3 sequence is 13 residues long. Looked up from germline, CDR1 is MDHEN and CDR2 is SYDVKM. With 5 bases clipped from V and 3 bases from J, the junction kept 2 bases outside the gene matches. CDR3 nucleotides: TGTGCCAGCAGTAGGACAGGGAAAGAGACCCAGTACTTC. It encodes CASSRTGKETQYF.

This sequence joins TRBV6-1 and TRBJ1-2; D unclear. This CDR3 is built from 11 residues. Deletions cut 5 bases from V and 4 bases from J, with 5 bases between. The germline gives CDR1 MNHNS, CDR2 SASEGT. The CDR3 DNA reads TGTGCCAGCAGTAGGAGCTATGGCTACACCTTC. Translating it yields CASSRSYGYTF.

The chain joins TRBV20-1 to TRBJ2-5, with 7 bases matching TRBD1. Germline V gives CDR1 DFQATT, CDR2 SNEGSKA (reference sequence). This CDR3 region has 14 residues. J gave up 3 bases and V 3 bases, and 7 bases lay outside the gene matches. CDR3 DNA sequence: TGCAGTGCTAGTGGAAGACAGGGTGAAGAGACCCAGTACTTC. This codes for CSASGRQGEETQYF.

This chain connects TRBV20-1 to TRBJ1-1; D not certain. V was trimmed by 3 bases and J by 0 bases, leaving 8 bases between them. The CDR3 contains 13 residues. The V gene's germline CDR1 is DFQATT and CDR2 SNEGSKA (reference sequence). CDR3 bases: TGCAGTGCTAGTCTCTACATGAACACTGAAGCTTTCTTT. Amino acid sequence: CSASLYMNTEAFF.

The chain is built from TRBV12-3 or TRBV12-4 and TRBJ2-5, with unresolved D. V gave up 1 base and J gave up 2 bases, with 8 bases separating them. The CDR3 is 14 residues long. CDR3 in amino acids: CASSLGLGQETQYF. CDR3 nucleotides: TGTGCCAGCAGTTTAGGTCTAGGGCAAGAGACCCAGTACTTC.

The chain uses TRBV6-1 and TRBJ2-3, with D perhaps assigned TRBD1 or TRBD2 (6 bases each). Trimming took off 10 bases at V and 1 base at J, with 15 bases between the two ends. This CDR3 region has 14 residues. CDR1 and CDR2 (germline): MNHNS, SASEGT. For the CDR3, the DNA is TGTGCCACGGGGGCGGAACACCGCACAGATACGCAGTATTTT. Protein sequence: CATGAEHRTDTQYF.

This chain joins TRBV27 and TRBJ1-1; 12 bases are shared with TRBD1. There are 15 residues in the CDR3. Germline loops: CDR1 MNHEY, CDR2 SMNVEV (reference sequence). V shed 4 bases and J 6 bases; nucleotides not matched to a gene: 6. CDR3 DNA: TGTGCCAGCAGTTCACCCGGGACAGGGGGCCCTGAAGCTTTCTTT. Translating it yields CASSSPGTGGPEAFF.

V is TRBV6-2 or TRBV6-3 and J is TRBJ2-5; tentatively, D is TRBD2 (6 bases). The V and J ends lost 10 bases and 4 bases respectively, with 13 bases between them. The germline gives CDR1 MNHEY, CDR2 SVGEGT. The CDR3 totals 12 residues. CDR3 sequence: CATTDYRETQYF. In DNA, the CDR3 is TGTGCCACCACGGACTACCGAGAGACCCAGTACTTC.

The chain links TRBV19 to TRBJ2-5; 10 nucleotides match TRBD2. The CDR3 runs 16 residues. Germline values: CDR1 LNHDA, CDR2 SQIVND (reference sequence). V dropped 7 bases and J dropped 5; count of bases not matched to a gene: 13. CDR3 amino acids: CASKRRSGGVRETQYF. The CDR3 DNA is TGTGCCAGTAAGAGGCGGAGCGGGGGGGTGAGGGAGACCCAGTACTTC.

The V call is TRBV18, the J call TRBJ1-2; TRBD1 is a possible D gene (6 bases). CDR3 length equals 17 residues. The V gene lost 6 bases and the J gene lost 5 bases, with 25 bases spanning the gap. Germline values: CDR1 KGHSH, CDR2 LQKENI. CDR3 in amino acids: CASSQPTPGQGLYGYTF. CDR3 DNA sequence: TGTGCCAGCTCGCAACCTACTCCGGGACAAGGGCTTTATGGCTACACCTTC.

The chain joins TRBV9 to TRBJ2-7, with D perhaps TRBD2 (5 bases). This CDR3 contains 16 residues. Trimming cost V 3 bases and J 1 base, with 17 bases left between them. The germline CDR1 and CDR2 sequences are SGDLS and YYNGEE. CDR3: CASSAHGGRDSYEQYF. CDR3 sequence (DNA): TGTGCCAGCAGCGCCCACGGAGGACGGGATTCCTACGAGCAGTACTTC.

CDR3 in DNA: TGTGCCAGCAGCTTAGGGGTGAGAACAGGGAGGGATTCACCCCTCCACTTT. It encodes CASSLGVRTGRDSPLHF. The genes are TRBV7-2 and TRBJ1-6; possible D gene TRBD1, 6 bases. The CDR3 covers 17 residues. CDR1 SGHTA and CDR2 FQGNSA come from the germline V gene. Deletions cut 1 base from V and 8 bases from J, with 18 bases between. Based on the CDR3 plus reference TRBV7-2 and TRBJ1-6, the full variable domain is GAGVSQSPSNKVTEKGKDVELRCDPISGHTALYWYRQSLGQGLEFLIYFQGNSAPDKSGLPSDRFSAERTGGSVSTLTIQRTQQEDSAVYLCASSLGVRTGRDSPLHFGNGTRLTVT.

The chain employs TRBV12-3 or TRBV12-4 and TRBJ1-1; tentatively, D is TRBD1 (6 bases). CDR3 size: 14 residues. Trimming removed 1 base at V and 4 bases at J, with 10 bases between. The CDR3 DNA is TGTGCCAGCAGTTTAGGTAGGGGGACCACTGAAGCTTTCTTT. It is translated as CASSLGRGTTEAFF.

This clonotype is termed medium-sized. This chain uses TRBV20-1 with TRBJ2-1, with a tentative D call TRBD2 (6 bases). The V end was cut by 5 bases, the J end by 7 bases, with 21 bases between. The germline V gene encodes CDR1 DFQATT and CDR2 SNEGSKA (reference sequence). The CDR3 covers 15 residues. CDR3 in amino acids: CSAPFLLAFRNEQFF. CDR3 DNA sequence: TGCAGTGCTCCTTTCCTTCTAGCGTTCCGAAATGAGCAGTTCTTC.

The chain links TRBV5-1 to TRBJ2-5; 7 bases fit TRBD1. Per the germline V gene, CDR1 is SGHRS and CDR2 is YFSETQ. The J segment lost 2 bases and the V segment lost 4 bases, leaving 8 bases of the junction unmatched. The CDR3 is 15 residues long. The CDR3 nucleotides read TGCGCCAGCAGCACTGGGACAGCGCATCAAGAGACCCAGTACTTC. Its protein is CASSTGTAHQETQYF.

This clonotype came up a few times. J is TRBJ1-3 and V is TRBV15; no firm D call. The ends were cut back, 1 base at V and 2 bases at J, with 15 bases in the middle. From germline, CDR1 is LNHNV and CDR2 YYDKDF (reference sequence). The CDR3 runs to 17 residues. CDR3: CATSRAKRGEAGNTIYF. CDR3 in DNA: TGTGCCACCAGCAGAGCTAAACGGGGAGAAGCTGGAAACACCATATATTTT.

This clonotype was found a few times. CDR3 residues: CSARGGSTTPSWDTQYF. The CDR3 region has the DNA TGCAGTGCTAGAGGGGGTTCAACTACACCATCCTGGGATACGCAGTATTTT. The V call is TRBV20-1, the J call TRBJ2-3; no definite D call. The germline V and J ends were trimmed by 1 base and 6 bases, with 23 bases remaining between them. CDR3 length: 17 residues. The germline gives CDR1 DFQATT, CDR2 SNEGSKA (reference sequence).

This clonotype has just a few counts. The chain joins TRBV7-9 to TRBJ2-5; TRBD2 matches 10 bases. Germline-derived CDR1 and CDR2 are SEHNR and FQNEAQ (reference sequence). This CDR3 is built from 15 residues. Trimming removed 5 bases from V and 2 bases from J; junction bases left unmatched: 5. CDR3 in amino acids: CASSLILAGQETQYF. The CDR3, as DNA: TGTGCCAGCAGCCTAATACTAGCGGGACAAGAGACCCAGTACTTC. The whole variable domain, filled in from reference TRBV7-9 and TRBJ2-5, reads DTGVSQNPRHKITKRGQNVTFRCDPISEHNRLYWYRQTLGQGPEFLTYFQNEAQLEKSRLLSDRFSAERPKGSFSTLEIQRTEQGDSAMYLCASSLILAGQETQYFGPGTRLLVL.

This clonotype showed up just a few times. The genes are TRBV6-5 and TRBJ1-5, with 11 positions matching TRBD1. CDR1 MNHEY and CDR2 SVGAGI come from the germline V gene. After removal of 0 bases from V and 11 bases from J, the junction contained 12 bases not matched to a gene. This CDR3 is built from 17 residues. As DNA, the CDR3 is TGTGCCAGCAGTTACTCTTCATGGGGACAGGGGGATCATGCCCAGCATTTT. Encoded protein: CASSYSSWGQGDHAQHF.

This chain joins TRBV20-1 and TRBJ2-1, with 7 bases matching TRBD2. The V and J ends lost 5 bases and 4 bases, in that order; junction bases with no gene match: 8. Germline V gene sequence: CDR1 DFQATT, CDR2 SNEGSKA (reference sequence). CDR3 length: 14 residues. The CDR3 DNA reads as TGCAGTGCTTGGGACTACCAGACTTACAATGAGCAGTTCTTC. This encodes CSAWDYQTYNEQFF.

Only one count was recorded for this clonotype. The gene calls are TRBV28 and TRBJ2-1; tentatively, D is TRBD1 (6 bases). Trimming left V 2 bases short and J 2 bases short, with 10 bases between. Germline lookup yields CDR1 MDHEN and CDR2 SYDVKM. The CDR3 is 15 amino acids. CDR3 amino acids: CASSLAGAPYNEQFF. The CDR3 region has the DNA TGTGCCAGCAGTTTAGCAGGGGCCCCCTACAATGAGCAGTTCTTC.

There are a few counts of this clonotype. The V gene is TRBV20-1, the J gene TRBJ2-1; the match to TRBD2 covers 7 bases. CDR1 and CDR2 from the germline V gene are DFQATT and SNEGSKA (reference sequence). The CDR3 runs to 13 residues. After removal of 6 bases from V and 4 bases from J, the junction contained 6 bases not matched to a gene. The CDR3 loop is CSAAVSGYNEQFF. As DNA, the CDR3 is TGCAGTGCGGCGGTTAGCGGGTACAATGAGCAGTTCTTC.

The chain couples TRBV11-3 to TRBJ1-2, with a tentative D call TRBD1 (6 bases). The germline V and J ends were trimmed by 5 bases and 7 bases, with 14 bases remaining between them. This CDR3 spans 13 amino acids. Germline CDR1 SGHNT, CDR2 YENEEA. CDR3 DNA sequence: TGTGCCAGCAGCCCCGACAGGTTGACTGGCTACACCTTC. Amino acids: CASSPDRLTGYTF.

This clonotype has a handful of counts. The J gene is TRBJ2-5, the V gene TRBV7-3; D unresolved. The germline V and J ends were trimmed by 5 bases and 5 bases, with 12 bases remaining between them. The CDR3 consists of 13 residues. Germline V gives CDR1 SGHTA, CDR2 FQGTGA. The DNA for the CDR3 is TGTGCCAGCAGCCCCCGGCATGGGGAGACCCAGTACTTC. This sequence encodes CASSPRHGETQYF.

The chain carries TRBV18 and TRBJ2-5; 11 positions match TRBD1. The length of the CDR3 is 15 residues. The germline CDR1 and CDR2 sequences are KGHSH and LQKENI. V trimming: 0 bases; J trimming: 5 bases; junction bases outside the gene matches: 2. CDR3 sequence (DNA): TGTGCCAGCTCACCACCGGACAGGGGGCGGGAGACCCAGTACTTC. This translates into CASSPPDRGRETQYF.